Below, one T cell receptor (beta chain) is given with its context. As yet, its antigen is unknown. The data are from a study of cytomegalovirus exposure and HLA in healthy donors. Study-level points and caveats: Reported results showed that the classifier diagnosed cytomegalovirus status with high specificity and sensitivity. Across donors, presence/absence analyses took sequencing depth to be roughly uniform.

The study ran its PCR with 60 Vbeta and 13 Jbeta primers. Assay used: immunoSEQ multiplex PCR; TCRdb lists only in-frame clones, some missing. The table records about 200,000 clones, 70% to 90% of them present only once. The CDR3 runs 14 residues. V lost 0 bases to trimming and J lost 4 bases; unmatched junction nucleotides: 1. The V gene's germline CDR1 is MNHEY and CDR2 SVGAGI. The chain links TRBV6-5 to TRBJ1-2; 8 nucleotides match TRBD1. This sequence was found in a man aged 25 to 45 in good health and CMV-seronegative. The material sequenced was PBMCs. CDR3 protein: CASSYSTGVYGYTF. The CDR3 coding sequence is TGTGCCAGCAGTTACTCGACAGGGGTCTATGGCTACACCTTC.